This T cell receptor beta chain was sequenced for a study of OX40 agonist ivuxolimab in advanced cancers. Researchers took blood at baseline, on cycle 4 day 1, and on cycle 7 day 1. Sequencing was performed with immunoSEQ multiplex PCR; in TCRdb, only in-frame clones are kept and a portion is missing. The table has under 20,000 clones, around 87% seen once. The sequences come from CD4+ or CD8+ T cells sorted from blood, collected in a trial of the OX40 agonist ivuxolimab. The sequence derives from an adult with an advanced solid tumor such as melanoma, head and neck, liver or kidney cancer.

CDR3 DNA: TGTGCCAGTAGCCAACAGGGGGGGATCACTGAAGCTTTCTTT. This sequence encodes CASSQQGGITEAFF. The chain recombines TRBV19 with TRBJ1-1; 8 positions match TRBD1. Germline CDR1 reads LNHDA; CDR2 reads SQIVND (reference sequence). The CDR3 is 14 residues long. Trimming cost V 6 bases and J 4 bases; bases outside gene matches: 7.